The 31 T cell receptor beta chains reported below all come from one sample, sequenced in a study of shared clonotypes between healthy human individuals. Clones were sequenced by immunoSEQ multiplex PCR, and TCRdb holds only the in-frame ones, with some missing. In the table there are approximately 1.1 million clones, 70% to 80% of which are singletons. Sequencing was done on a sample of memory CD4+ T cells from PBMCs. The subset was: CD45RA-negative fraction. These receptors all come from a young man in good health. Some clones in this sample may be carry-over from other donors' samples.

This chain connects TRBV7-8 to TRBJ1-1; 7 nucleotides align to TRBD1. With V trimmed by 3 bases and J by 6 bases, 13 bases remained unmatched. This CDR3 has 16 residues. Germline CDR1 reads SGHVS; CDR2 reads FQNEAQ. The CDR3 loop reads CASSFRTYVTGPEAFF. As DNA, the CDR3 is TGTGCCAGCAGCTTCCGGACATATGTGACAGGGCCTGAAGCTTTCTTT.

CDR3 bases: TGTGCCAGCAGGAGGGGGCTAGCGGACTACGAGCAGTACTTC. Protein: CASRRGLADYEQYF. The rearrangement joins TRBV6-5 to TRBJ2-7; perhaps D is TRBD1 or TRBD2 (7 bases each). Germline loops: CDR1 MNHEY, CDR2 SVGAGI. V was clipped by 6 bases and J by 3 bases, with 15 bases between them. The length of the CDR3 is 14 residues.

The chain has TRBV30 and TRBJ1-2, with D unclear. Deletions cut 5 bases from V and 7 bases from J, with 8 bases between. The CDR3 is 10 residues long. The germline V gene has CDR1 GTSNPN and CDR2 SVGIG (reference sequence). The CDR3 region has the DNA TGTGCCTGGGGTCACGTTGGCTACACCTTC. Its protein is CAWGHVGYTF. Full variable domain (missing parts from reference TRBV30 and TRBJ1-2): SQTIHQWPATLVQPVGSPLSLECTVEGTSNPNLYWYRQAAGRGLQLLFYSVGIGQISSEVPQNLSASRPQDRQFILSSKKLLLSDSGFYLCAWGHVGYTFGSGTRLTVV.

V usage is TRBV18 and J usage is TRBJ2-1, with TRBD2 matching over 14 bases. Unmatched junction bases numbered 12, after V lost 5 bases and J lost 6 bases. CDR3 length: 18 amino acids. Germline-derived CDR1 and CDR2 are KGHSH and LQKENI. CDR3 sequence: CASSKTSGRDIAGNEQFF. The CDR3 region has the DNA TGTGCCAGCTCAAAGACTAGCGGGAGGGATATCGCAGGCAATGAGCAGTTCTTC.

The chain joins TRBV6-6 to TRBJ1-2; 8 positions agree with TRBD1. The germline V gene encodes CDR1 MNHNY and CDR2 SVGAGI (reference sequence). Trimming removed 8 bases from V and 7 bases from J; junction bases left unmatched: 6. The CDR3 runs 12 residues. The CDR3 protein is CASGWTGLGYTF. CDR3 bases: TGTGCCAGCGGATGGACAGGGCTTGGCTACACCTTC.

The chain couples TRBV4-1 to TRBJ2-7; D is tentatively TRBD1 or TRBD2 (5 bases each). Germline loops: CDR1 MGHRA, CDR2 YSYEKL. V was trimmed by 3 bases and J by 3 bases, leaving 15 bases between them. The CDR3 contains 15 residues. DNA of the CDR3: TGCGCCAGCAGCCACCCACGGGACCTTTTCTACGAGCAGTACTTC. Protein: CASSHPRDLFYEQYF.

The chain links TRBV5-1 to TRBJ2-4; TRBD1 matches 7 bases. With V trimmed by 2 bases and J by 8 bases, 7 bases remained unmatched. The CDR3 extends over 14 amino acids. Germline CDR1 is SGHRS and CDR2 is YFSETQ. The CDR3 protein is CASSFSGQADIQYF. In DNA, the CDR3 is TGCGCCAGCAGCTTCTCCGGACAGGCGGACATTCAGTACTTC.

This clone was seen a single time. The genes are TRBV15 and TRBJ2-7; 8 bases map to TRBD1. The CDR3 covers 14 residues. Trimming cost V 0 bases and J 5 bases; bases outside gene matches: 3. Germline V gives CDR1 LNHNV, CDR2 YYDKDF (reference sequence). The chain's CDR3 is CATSREQGADEQYF. In nucleotides, the CDR3 is TGTGCCACCAGCAGAGAGCAGGGGGCGGACGAGCAGTACTTC. Drawing the rest from reference TRBV15 and TRBJ2-7, the complete variable domain is DAMVIQNPRYQVTQFGKPVTLSCSQTLNHNVMYWYQQKSSQAPKLLFHYYDKDFNNEADTPDNFQSRRPNTSFCFLDIRSPGLGDTAMYLCATSREQGADEQYFGPGTRLTVT.

This rearrangement joins TRBV5-1 to TRBJ1-4; D is ambiguous. CDR3 size: 15 residues. Germline values: CDR1 SGHRS, CDR2 YFSETQ. With 4 bases removed from V and 5 bases from J, the gap between germline ends came to 15 bases. CDR3 in amino acids: CASSLLTGSNEKLFF. CDR3 nucleotides: TGCGCCAGCAGCCTCCTGACGGGGTCGAATGAAAAACTGTTTTTT.

The chain carries TRBV6-5 and TRBJ1-1, with 8 bases matching TRBD1. CDR1 MNHEY and CDR2 SVGAGI come from the germline V gene. After removal of 6 bases from V and 7 bases from J, the junction contained 7 bases not matched to a gene. The CDR3 runs to 13 residues. The CDR3 region is CASRQGASVEAFF. The CDR3 bases are TGTGCCAGCAGGCAGGGGGCGTCGGTTGAAGCTTTCTTT.

The chain uses TRBV28 and TRBJ2-2; D may be TRBD1 or TRBD2 (7 bases each). Germline CDR1 is MDHEN and CDR2 is SYDVKM. Between the trimmed V and J ends, which lost 3 bases and 4 bases, there was a span of 15 bases. This CDR3 region has 16 residues. The CDR3 DNA reads as TGTGCCAGCAGTTTCCCGTTCAGGGGGGGCACCGGGGAGCTGTTTTTT. Protein: CASSFPFRGGTGELFF. Combining the CDR3 with reference TRBV28 and TRBJ2-2 gives the whole variable domain DVKVTQSSRYLVKRTGEKVFLECVQDMDHENMFWYRQDPGLGLRLIYFSYDVKMKEKGDIPEGYSVSREKKERFSLILESASTNQTSMYLCASSFPFRGGTGELFFGEGSRLTVL.

The chain couples TRBV30 to TRBJ2-6, with D perhaps matching TRBD2 (6 bases). This CDR3 spans 17 amino acids. V was pared by 0 bases and J by 0 bases, with 12 bases between. Germline V gives CDR1 GTSNPN, CDR2 SVGIG (reference sequence). This CDR3 is CAWSVSGGSSGANVLTF. The CDR3 region has the DNA TGTGCCTGGAGTGTATCTGGGGGGAGCTCTGGGGCCAACGTCCTGACTTTC.

Remarks on this clone: This clone may be a read error of a much larger clone one base away. In the same sample, other DNA sequences code for this CDR3. In DNA, the CDR3 is TGTGCCAGTAGGCACAGGGGATCTGGGGCCAATGTCCTGACTTTC. Residues: CASRHRGSGANVLTF. V usage is TRBV19 and J usage is TRBJ2-6; 7 bases are shared with TRBD1. CDR1 and CDR2 from the germline V gene are LNHDA and SQIVND (reference sequence). The CDR3 is made up of 15 amino acids.

This clone has just a few counts. The CDR3, as DNA: TGTGCCTGGACCCTACGGCCAAACACTGAAGCTTTCTTT. Translating gives CAWTLRPNTEAFF. The rearrangement links TRBV30 to TRBJ1-1; D is undetermined. The ends were cut back, 4 bases at V and 2 bases at J, with 11 bases in the middle. The germline CDR1 and CDR2 sequences are GTSNPN and SVGIG (reference sequence). This CDR3 comprises 13 residues.

CDR3: CASSPGQNYGYTF. CDR3 sequence (DNA): TGCGCCAGCAGCCCTGGACAGAACTATGGCTACACCTTC. This chain uses TRBV5-1 with TRBJ1-2; TRBD1 is a possible D gene (6 bases). The CDR3 spans 13 residues. The germline gives CDR1 SGHRS, CDR2 YFSETQ. V was clipped by 4 bases and J by 2 bases, with 9 bases between them.

This clone has only a few counts. Other DNA sequences in this sample translate to the same CDR3. The chain joins TRBV28 to TRBJ1-2; 7 bases agree with TRBD1. There are 14 residues in the CDR3. V was pared by 5 bases and J by 0 bases, with 3 bases of the junction left unmatched. CDR1 and CDR2 (germline): MDHEN, SYDVKM. The CDR3 coding sequence is TGTGCCAGCAGTCCGGACAGGCCTAACTATGGCTACACCTTC. Translation gives CASSPDRPNYGYTF.

In the case of this clone: This clone may be a read error of a much larger clone one base away. The chain combines TRBV11-2 with TRBJ1-5; D is unclear. CDR1 and CDR2 (germline): SGHAT, FQNNGV. Deletions cut 3 bases from V and 4 bases from J, with 4 bases between. CDR3 size: 12 residues. This chain's CDR3 is CASSFPNQPQHF. CDR3 coding DNA: TGTGCCAGCAGCTTCCCTAATCAGCCCCAGCATTTT.

This chain uses TRBV6-1 with TRBJ2-2; 9 bases line up with TRBD2. This CDR3 has 16 residues. The V and J ends lost 2 bases and 6 bases, in that order; junction bases with no gene match: 7. Germline CDR1 and CDR2: MNHNS and SASEGT. CDR3 amino acids: CASSEKVAGVSGELFF. CDR3 DNA: TGTGCCAGCAGTGAAAAGGTAGCGGGAGTCTCCGGGGAGCTGTTTTTT.

The J gene is TRBJ2-4, the V gene TRBV5-1, with 7 bases lining up with TRBD1. CDR3 length: 15 amino acids. CDR1 and CDR2 (germline): SGHRS, YFSETQ. The J segment lost 9 bases and the V segment lost 4 bases, leaving 13 bases of the junction unmatched. The CDR3 is CASSRQGSAEGIQYF. In nucleotides, the CDR3 is TGCGCCAGCAGCCGACAGGGTTCGGCAGAGGGCATTCAGTACTTC.

The CDR3 nucleotides are TGTGCCAGCAGCTTAGGAGGAAGCACTGAAGCTTTCTTT. Translated, it gives CASSLGGSTEAFF. V is TRBV7-9 and J is TRBJ1-1; D uncertain. V lost 1 base and J 4 bases, leaving 7 bases between the germline ends. The CDR3 is made up of 13 amino acids. Per the germline V gene, CDR1 is SEHNR and CDR2 is FQNEAQ (reference sequence). Full variable domain (remainder filled in from reference TRBV7-9 and TRBJ1-1): DTGVSQNPRHKITKRGQNVTFRCDPISEHNRLYWYRQTLGQGPEFLTYFQNEAQLEKSRLLSDRFSAERPKGSFSTLEIQRTEQGDSAMYLCASSLGGSTEAFFGQGTRLTVV.

The rearrangement joins TRBV9 to TRBJ2-1; a weak D match, TRBD2 (6 bases). CDR1 is SGDLS, CDR2 YYNGEE, per germline. The CDR3 covers 14 residues. CDR3 bases: TGTGCACGGGAGCGAAACTGCTCCTACAATGAGCAGTTCTTC. Amino acid sequence: CARERNCSYNEQFF.

V and J are TRBV4-2 and TRBJ1-4; D possibly corresponds to TRBD1 (6 bases). Trimming shortened V by 3 bases and J by 3 bases, and 17 bases separated the two germline ends. In germline, CDR1 is LGHNA, CDR2 YNFKEQ. There are 17 residues in the CDR3. The CDR3 loop is CASSQAHQQGSNEKLFF. The CDR3, as DNA: TGTGCCAGCAGCCAGGCTCACCAACAGGGATCTAATGAAAAACTGTTTTTT.

In this sample, this clone turned up a few times. The sample has other DNA sequences that encode this CDR3 too. The V and J genes are TRBV7-9 and TRBJ1-1; D is unresolved. Trimming pared 0 bases from V and 1 base from J, leaving 6 bases between. Germline CDR1 is SEHNR and CDR2 is FQNEAQ (reference sequence). The CDR3 consists of 14 residues. CDR3 sequence reads: CASSLAGGNTEAFF. CDR3 DNA: TGTGCCAGCAGCTTAGCGGGCGGGAACACTGAAGCTTTCTTT.

This clone has more than one count but fewer than ten. The genes are TRBV19 and TRBJ1-5; no definite D call. The germline V gene has CDR1 LNHDA and CDR2 SQIVND (reference sequence). CDR3 length: 15 residues. V shed 5 bases and J shed 0 bases, with 11 bases lying between them. This CDR3 reads CASSGSSHSNQPQHF. In nucleotides, the CDR3 is TGTGCCAGTAGTGGGTCGTCTCATAGCAATCAGCCCCAGCATTTT.

This clone was counted between two and nine times. CDR3 amino acids: CASSTGLAWDYEQYF. The DNA for the CDR3 is TGTGCCAGTAGTACCGGACTAGCTTGGGACTACGAGCAGTACTTC. The chain joins TRBV19 to TRBJ2-7, with 8 bases lining up with TRBD2. Germline lookup yields CDR1 LNHDA and CDR2 SQIVND (reference sequence). Trimming at V came to 4 bases and at J to 3 bases, leaving 8 bases not matched to a gene. This CDR3 is 15 amino acids long.

The chain employs TRBV5-1 and TRBJ2-2; no clear D. This CDR3 has 15 amino acids. V lost 0 bases, J lost 7 bases, and 13 bases lay in between. Germline assignment: CDR1 SGHRS and CDR2 YFSETQ. CDR3 protein: CASSLGQSINGELFF. CDR3 DNA: TGCGCCAGCAGCTTGGGGCAGTCAATTAACGGGGAGCTGTTTTTT.

The chain carries TRBV28 and TRBJ1-5; the D is unclear. From germline, CDR1 is MDHEN and CDR2 SYDVKM. The CDR3 has 16 amino acids. Trimming took 6 bases from V and 4 from J, leaving 19 bases between them. CDR3: CASSYPNSRLNQPQHF. CDR3 bases: TGTGCCAGCAGCTATCCTAATTCTCGCCTAAATCAGCCCCAGCATTTT.

This clone appeared a few times. The chain recombines TRBV11-2 with TRBJ2-2; 7 bases match TRBD2. The CDR3 spans 17 residues. CDR1 and CDR2 from the germline V gene are SGHAT and FQNNGV. The junction had 11 bases not matched to a gene; V was cut back by 3 bases and J by 4 bases. CDR3 in amino acids: CASSLASGMIRTGELFF. CDR3 nucleotides: TGTGCCAGCAGCTTGGCTAGCGGCATGATACGCACCGGGGAGCTGTTTTTT.

A note on this clone: The sample contains more than one DNA sequence encoding this CDR3. This sequence joins TRBV30 and TRBJ2-5; 7 positions match TRBD2. Germline V gene lookup returns CDR1 GTSNPN and CDR2 SVGIG (reference sequence). This CDR3 has 11 residues. V trimming: 5 bases; J trimming: 5 bases; junction bases outside the gene matches: 2. The DNA of the CDR3 is TGTGCCTGGGGGGGAGGGGAGACCCAGTACTTC. Encoded protein: CAWGGGETQYF.

This CDR3 is CASSQGLRGVGQPQHF. CDR3 in DNA: TGTGCCAGCAGCCAAGGATTAAGGGGAGTCGGTCAGCCCCAGCATTTT. The gene calls are TRBV4-2 and TRBJ1-5; D is perhaps TRBD1 (5 bases). CDR3 size: 16 residues. The germline CDR1 and CDR2 sequences are LGHNA and YNFKEQ. V lost 1 base, J lost 6 bases, and 16 bases lay in between.

The rearrangement links TRBV28 to TRBJ2-2; 8 bases are a match to TRBD2. This CDR3 comprises 16 residues. Trimming took 8 bases from V and 1 from J; bases not matched to a gene: 9. Germline-derived CDR1 and CDR2 are MDHEN and SYDVKM. CDR3 in amino acids: CASCGSGRGNTGELFF. CDR3 coding DNA: TGTGCCAGCTGTGGATCCGGGAGGGGGAACACCGGGGAGCTGTTTTTT.